The rows below give T cell receptor beta chains drawn from one sample of a study of blood T cell repertoires in COVID-19. Assay used: immunoSEQ multiplex PCR; TCRdb lists only in-frame clones, some missing. Of about 80,000 clones listed, around four fifths are singletons. The sequenced material came from peripheral blood. These receptors originate from a human donor in a cohort sampled during active COVID-19. Each CDR3 is given with its conserved first and last residue. D genes are given only for firm matches. For some rows the clone size is stated as once, few or many, or as a class when expanded; others skip it.

cdr3_length	clone_size	v_call	d_call	j_call	cdr3_aa	cdr3_nt
14	.	TRBV1	.	TRBJ1-2	CTSSCRLTNYGYTF	TGCACCAGCAGCTGCCGACTGACTAACTATGGCTACACCTTC
13	few	TRBV14	.	TRBJ1-1	CASSPKRNTEAFF	TGTGCCAGCAGCCCGAAGAGGAACACTGAAGCTTTCTTT
14	.	TRBV6-5	.	TRBJ1-1	CASKLDSGVTEAFF	TGTGCCAGCAAGCTAGACAGCGGGGTTACTGAAGCTTTCTTT
14	.	TRBV29-1	TRBD1	TRBJ2-2	CSVAQGESTGELFF	TGCAGCGTGGCACAGGGGGAGAGCACCGGGGAGCTGTTTTTT
12	few	TRBV18	.	TRBJ2-3	CASSPPSDTQYF	TGTGCCAGCTCACCCCCGTCAGATACGCAGTATTTT
16	.	TRBV5-6	TRBD1	TRBJ2-1	CASSFGQGASYNEQFF	TGTGCCAGCAGCTTTGGACAGGGGGCTTCCTACAATGAGCAGTTCTTC
15	.	TRBV19	TRBD2	TRBJ2-5	CASSMTSGAEETQYF	TGTGCCAGTAGTATGACTAGCGGAGCCGAAGAGACCCAGTACTTC
17	.	TRBV25-1	TRBD1	TRBJ2-3	CASSESPGQGSGDTQYF	TGTGCCAGCAGTGAATCCCCGGGACAGGGATCGGGAGATACGCAGTATTTT
15	.	TRBV7-3	.	TRBJ1-1	CASSLTAARGTEAFF	TGTGCCAGCAGCTTAACGGCTGCGCGAGGGACTGAAGCTTTCTTT
15	.	TRBV3-1/TRBV3-2	TRBD2	TRBJ2-1	CASTLAGGPYNEQFF	TGTGCCAGCACCCTAGCGGGGGGGCCTTACAATGAGCAGTTCTTC
17	.	TRBV24-1	TRBD2	TRBJ2-2	CATSGPKAGGNTGELFF	TGTGCCACCAGTGGCCCGAAAGCGGGGGGGAACACCGGGGAGCTGTTTTTT
16	once	TRBV4-2	.	TRBJ2-7	CASSQEGAPSSYEQYF	TGTGCCAGCAGCCAAGAAGGAGCCCCGAGCTCCTACGAGCAGTACTTC
14	.	TRBV28	TRBD1	TRBJ1-2	CASTPGQPRYGYTF	TGTGCCAGCACCCCGGGACAGCCTAGGTATGGCTACACCTTC
17	.	TRBV19	TRBD1	TRBJ1-5	CASSNGMTGGYNQPQHF	TGTGCCAGTAGTAACGGAATGACAGGGGGCTACAATCAGCCCCAGCATTTT